This entry is about one TCR beta chain. Its antigen is undetermined. A much larger clone differs from this one at a single base, so this may be a read error. Unique molecular identifiers were built into the TCRbeta library. TCRdb recomputed calls from the PCR reads with MiXCR, one row per CDR3 protein. The sample has about 140,000 distinct CDR3 sequences; around 10% are singletons. This entry belongs to a study of T-cell reconstitution after alpha-beta-depleted transplantation in children. Overall study results and limits: Several hundred graft clones that had expanded were reportedly the source of alpha-beta T cells about two months after transplant. One year post-transplant, T-cell counts and diversity were largely derived from T cells produced anew.

This CDR3 spans 13 amino acids. V lost 5 bases to trimming and J lost 5 bases, with 14 bases between them. CDR1 SGHRS and CDR2 YFSETQ come from the germline V gene. The TCR was taken from a female patient between 2 and 15 years old who had a stem cell transplant for congenital amegakaryocytic thrombocytopenia, so the T cells may come from the graft donor. Sample: PBMCs, mostly from graft donor cells, taken 180 days after TCRalphabeta/CD19-depleted stem cell transplant. V usage is TRBV5-1 and J usage is TRBJ2-7, with D perhaps being TRBD1 or TRBD2 (5 bases each). The CDR3 coding sequence is TGCGCCAGCAGTTTAGGACGGGACCACGAGCAGTACTTC. This gives the protein CASSLGRDHEQYF.